Following are 11 T cell receptor beta chains from one sample sequenced in a study of blood T cell repertoires in COVID-19. Sequencing used immunoSEQ multiplex PCR; TCRdb keeps in-frame clones, though not all of them. The repertoire includes roughly 150,000 clones, over 70% of them detected once, and about 8.7% sits in the top ten. Sequenced input: peripheral blood. These receptors were obtained from a man between 50 and 59 years old with active or convalescent COVID-19.

This rearrangement joins TRBV4-1 to TRBJ2-7; D not resolved. The CDR3 is made up of 16 amino acids. Germline V gene sequence: CDR1 MGHRA, CDR2 YSYEKL. The V gene lost 4 bases and the J gene lost 2 bases, with 18 bases spanning the gap. The DNA for the CDR3 is TGCGCCAGCAGCCTGGATCATGTTCGCGGCCCCTACGAGCAGTACTTC. It specifies CASSLDHVRGPYEQYF.

The chain links TRBV9 to TRBJ1-2, with a possible D match to TRBD1 (5 bases). V lost 2 bases and J 2 bases, leaving 10 bases between the germline ends. Germline-derived CDR1 and CDR2 are SGDLS and YYNGEE. This CDR3 region has 14 residues. This chain's CDR3 is CASSVAGLNYGYTF. CDR3 DNA sequence: TGTGCCAGCAGCGTGGCAGGGCTAAACTATGGCTACACCTTC.

The chain combines TRBV5-1 with TRBJ2-5; D perhaps matches TRBD2 (7 bases). V lost 0 bases to trimming and J lost 4 bases, with 16 bases between them. CDR1 and CDR2 from the germline V gene are SGHRS and YFSETQ. This CDR3 comprises 16 residues. CDR3 amino acids: CASSLGVAGEGETQYF. CDR3 DNA: TGCGCCAGCAGCTTGGGAGTCGCAGGGGAGGGAGAGACCCAGTACTTC. The whole variable domain, filled in from reference TRBV5-1 and TRBJ2-5, reads KAGVTQTPRYLIKTRGQQVTLSCSPISGHRSVSWYQQTPGQGLQFLFEYFSETQRNKGNFPGRFSGRQFSNSRSEMNVSTLELGDSALYLCASSLGVAGEGETQYFGPGTRLLVL.

V usage is TRBV19 and J usage is TRBJ2-2, with a weak D call TRBD1 (5 bases). Per the germline V gene, CDR1 is LNHDA and CDR2 is SQIVND (reference sequence). This CDR3 is 13 amino acids long. V gave up 4 bases and J gave up 6 bases, with 9 bases separating them. The CDR3 nucleotides read TGTGCCAGTAGTACAGGGTGGGCCGGGGAGCTGTTTTTT. Translating gives CASSTGWAGELFF. The full variable domain, with the rest looked up from reference TRBV19 and TRBJ2-2, is DGGITQSPKYLFRKEGQNVTLSCEQNLNHDAMYWYRQDPGQGLRLIYYSQIVNDFQKGDIAEGYSVSREKKESFPLTVTSAQKNPTAFYLCASSTGWAGELFFGEGSRLTVL.

The rearrangement joins TRBV4-2 to TRBJ2-7, with TRBD2 matching 9 bases. This CDR3 region has 15 residues. The J segment lost 2 bases and the V segment lost 0 bases, leaving 2 bases of the junction unmatched. Per germline, CDR1 LGHNA and CDR2 YNFKEQ. CDR3 DNA sequence: TGTGCCAGCAGCCAAGATGAGCGGGAGGCCTACGAGCAGTACTTC. It encodes CASSQDEREAYEQYF.

The chain employs TRBV3-1 (or the pseudogene TRBV3-2) and TRBJ2-7, with TRBD2 matching over 7 bases. Germline CDR1 LGHDT, CDR2 YNNKEL (reference sequence). The V gene end was trimmed by 1 base and the J gene end by 3 bases; junction bases not matched to a gene: 3. The CDR3 runs 14 residues. The CDR3 coding sequence is TGTGCCAGCAGCCAAGTCGGGAGGAGCTACGAGCAGTACTTC. Protein sequence: CASSQVGRSYEQYF.

This clone was detected only a few times. The chain couples TRBV28 to TRBJ2-1; 7 bases are shared with TRBD1. The germline gives CDR1 MDHEN, CDR2 SYDVKM. This CDR3 spans 11 amino acids. The V and J ends lost 3 bases and 13 bases, in that order; junction bases with no gene match: 3. CDR3 bases: TGTGCCAGCAGTTTCCGGGACAGTCAGTTCTTC. Protein product: CASSFRDSQFF.

The chain couples TRBV6-6 to TRBJ1-3, with D unresolved. CDR1 is MNHNY and CDR2 is SVGAGI in the germline V gene (reference sequence). The CDR3 totals 15 residues. Trimming stripped 5 bases from V and 0 bases from J, with 11 bases between. CDR3 bases: TGTGCCAGCAGTATCGACTTCAGCTCTGGAAACACCATATATTTT. Its protein product is CASSIDFSSGNTIYF.

This chain uses TRBV18 with TRBJ2-1; D is possibly TRBD2 (5 bases). The CDR3 covers 12 residues. Looked up from germline, CDR1 is KGHSH and CDR2 is LQKENI. Trimming took off 1 base at V and 8 bases at J, with 6 bases between the two ends. The CDR3 DNA sequence: TGTGCCAGCTCACCACGGCGGGATGAGCAGTTCTTC. Amino acids: CASSPRRDEQFF.

This chain connects TRBV28 to TRBJ2-7; 11 bases line up with TRBD2. V lost 7 bases, J lost 0 bases, and 5 bases stayed unmatched. CDR3 size: 15 residues. The germline V gene has CDR1 MDHEN and CDR2 SYDVKM. CDR3 DNA sequence: TGTGCCAGCACGACTAGCGGGGCTAACTCCTACGAGCAGTACTTC. Amino acids: CASTTSGANSYEQYF.

The V call is TRBV6-1, the J call TRBJ1-4; 9 bases are shared with TRBD1. Trimming took 3 bases from V and 6 from J; bases not matched to a gene: 8. The CDR3 has 16 residues. Per the germline V gene, CDR1 is MNHNS and CDR2 is SASEGT. CDR3 residues: CASSDLPGQGYEKLFF. The DNA for the CDR3 is TGTGCCAGCAGTGATTTACCGGGACAGGGTTATGAAAAACTGTTTTTT.